The 8 T cell receptor beta chains below come from one sample, sequenced in a study of OX40 agonist ivuxolimab in advanced cancers. Generated by immunoSEQ multiplex PCR, the TCRdb table keeps only in-frame clones and is missing some. The table includes about 35,000 clones, around four fifths detected once. The sample here was CD4+ or CD8+ T cells sorted from blood, taken in a trial of the OX40 agonist ivuxolimab. All receptors derive from an adult with an advanced solid tumor such as melanoma, head and neck, liver or kidney cancer.

The J gene is TRBJ2-3, the V gene TRBV2; 11 bases are a match to TRBD2. Germline assignment: CDR1 SNHLY and CDR2 FYNNEI. The length of the CDR3 is 19 residues. V trimming: 8 bases; J trimming: 2 bases; junction bases outside the gene matches: 18. Here the CDR3 reads CASRGVLAGGGKHTDTQYF. The CDR3 DNA reads as TGTGCCAGCCGGGGGGTGCTAGCGGGAGGAGGGAAGCACACAGATACGCAGTATTTT.

V gene TRBV5-6 combines with J gene TRBJ1-5; no definite D call. This CDR3 region has 17 residues. The germline V gene encodes CDR1 SGHDT and CDR2 YYEEEE. The ends were cut back, 4 bases at V and 4 bases at J, with 21 bases in the middle. CDR3 in DNA: TGTGCCAGCAGCCCCAGCTGGAGGCTATTCAATAATCAGCCCCAGCATTTT. It codes for CASSPSWRLFNNQPQHF.

V and J are TRBV5-1 and TRBJ2-5; TRBD2 matches at 12 bases. Judging by the DNA end, TRBJ2-7 fits better; the J call may be wrong. The CDR3 is made up of 18 amino acids. CDR1 and CDR2 (germline): SGHRS, YFSETQ. The CDR3 loop is CASSLLGPTSGGSYEQYF. The CDR3 DNA reads as TGCGCCAGCAGCTTACTAGGGCCGACTAGCGGGGGATCCTACGAGCAGTACTTC.

This clone has just one count. CDR3: CASSLGGNSNQPQHF. CDR3 nucleotide sequence: TGTGCCAGCAGCTTAGGCGGGAATAGCAATCAGCCCCAGCATTTT. The rearrangement joins TRBV13 to TRBJ1-5, with D uncertain. This CDR3 contains 15 residues. V lost 0 bases, J lost 0 bases, and 6 bases lay in between. Germline CDR1 reads PRHDT; CDR2 reads FYEKMQ (reference sequence).

This sequence joins TRBV19 and TRBJ1-1; D not certain. Germline V gives CDR1 LNHDA, CDR2 SQIVND (reference sequence). The germline V and J ends were trimmed by 6 bases and 0 bases, with 17 bases remaining between them. The CDR3 totals 16 residues. Here the CDR3 DNA reads TGTGCCAGTAGCGCCCCCTCGGCAGTGATGAACACTGAAGCTTTCTTT. Protein: CASSAPSAVMNTEAFF.

The rearrangement uses TRBV5-1 and TRBJ1-1, with 8 nucleotides matching TRBD1. CDR3 length: 15 residues. From germline, CDR1 is SGHRS and CDR2 YFSETQ. Trimming removed 2 bases from V and 7 bases from J; junction bases left unmatched: 10. The CDR3 nucleotides are TGCGCCAGCAGCTTTTCAGGGGGCGCAGGAGGTGAAGCTTTCTTT. Residues: CASSFSGGAGGEAFF.

In this sample, this clone turned up once. The chain combines TRBV6-1 with TRBJ1-3, with D uncertain. The length of the CDR3 is 13 residues. The V end lost 1 base, the J end lost 4 bases, and 5 bases lay between the germline ends. Germline CDR1 is MNHNS and CDR2 is SASEGT. DNA for the CDR3: TGTGCCAGCAGTGAAGTGCGAGGAAACACCATATATTTT. Protein: CASSEVRGNTIYF.

The J gene is TRBJ1-3, the V gene TRBV9; no firm D call. This CDR3 has 14 amino acids. Germline CDR1 SGDLS, CDR2 YYNGEE. The V end was cut by 4 bases, the J end by 0 bases, with 8 bases between. As DNA, the CDR3 is TGTGCCAGCAGCCCCGGAGACTCTGGAAACACCATATATTTT. Translation: CASSPGDSGNTIYF.